This T cell receptor (beta chain) was identified in a study of blood T cell repertoires in COVID-19. Original processing notes: Amplification of reference gene primers was used by the study to estimate nucleated cell counts. Using immunoSEQ multiplex PCR, the repertoire was profiled, and TCRdb retains in-frame clones only, with some absent. The V and J calls and clone size come from that table; D and trimming were worked out from the DNA. The data contain tens of thousands of clones, roughly 90% of them singletons. The material sequenced was peripheral blood. The TCR comes from a man aged 55-75 years with active COVID-19.

The CDR3 spells CASSNEGAPNYGYTF. The CDR3 DNA reads as TGTGCCAGCAGTAATGAGGGGGCGCCTAACTATGGCTACACCTTC. The rearrangement uses TRBV25-1 and TRBJ1-2; the match to TRBD1 covers 7 bases. CDR3 size: 15 residues. Trimming took 5 bases from V and 0 from J; bases not matched to a gene: 6. Germline CDR1 reads MGHDK; CDR2 reads SYGVNS.